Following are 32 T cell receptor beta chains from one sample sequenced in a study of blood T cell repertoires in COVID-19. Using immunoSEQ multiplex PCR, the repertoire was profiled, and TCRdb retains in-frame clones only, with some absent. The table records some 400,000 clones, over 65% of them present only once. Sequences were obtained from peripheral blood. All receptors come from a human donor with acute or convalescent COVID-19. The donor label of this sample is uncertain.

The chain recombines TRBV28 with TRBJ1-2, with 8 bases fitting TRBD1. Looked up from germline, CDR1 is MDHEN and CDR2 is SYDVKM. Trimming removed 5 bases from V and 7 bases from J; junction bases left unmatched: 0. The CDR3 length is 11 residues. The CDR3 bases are TGTGCCAGCAGTGACAGGGGTGGCTACACCTTC. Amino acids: CASSDRGGYTF.

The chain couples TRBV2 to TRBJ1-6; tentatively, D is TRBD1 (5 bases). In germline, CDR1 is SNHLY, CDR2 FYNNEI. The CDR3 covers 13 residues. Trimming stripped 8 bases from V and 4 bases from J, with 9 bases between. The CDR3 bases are TGTGCCAGCGGCGACAGATATAATTCACCCCTCCACTTT. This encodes CASGDRYNSPLHF.

This chain's CDR3 is CASSLGLAGGSYEQYF. The CDR3 region has the DNA TGCGCCAGCAGCTTGGGTCTAGCGGGGGGCTCCTACGAGCAGTACTTC. This chain connects TRBV5-1 to TRBJ2-7; 11 nucleotides align to TRBD2. V lost 0 bases and J lost 0; bases outside the gene matches: 2. This CDR3 has 16 amino acids. Germline CDR1 reads SGHRS; CDR2 reads YFSETQ. Combining the CDR3 with reference TRBV5-1 and TRBJ2-7 gives the whole variable domain KAGVTQTPRYLIKTRGQQVTLSCSPISGHRSVSWYQQTPGQGLQFLFEYFSETQRNKGNFPGRFSGRQFSNSRSEMNVSTLELGDSALYLCASSLGLAGGSYEQYFGPGTRLTVT.

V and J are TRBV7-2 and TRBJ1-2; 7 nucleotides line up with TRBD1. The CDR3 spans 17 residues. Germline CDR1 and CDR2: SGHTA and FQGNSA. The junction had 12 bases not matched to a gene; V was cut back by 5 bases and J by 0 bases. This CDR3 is CASSTILGTVANYGYTF. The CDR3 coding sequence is TGTGCCAGCAGCACCATCCTCGGGACAGTGGCTAACTATGGCTACACCTTC.

The CDR3 here is CASSLGQGSTEAFF. The CDR3 coding sequence is TGTGCCAGCAGCTTGGGACAGGGTAGCACTGAAGCTTTCTTT. V is TRBV7-2 and J is TRBJ1-1; 9 nucleotides match TRBD1. V was clipped by 3 bases and J by 4 bases; unmatched bases: 3. In germline, CDR1 is SGHTA, CDR2 FQGNSA. The CDR3 spans 14 residues.

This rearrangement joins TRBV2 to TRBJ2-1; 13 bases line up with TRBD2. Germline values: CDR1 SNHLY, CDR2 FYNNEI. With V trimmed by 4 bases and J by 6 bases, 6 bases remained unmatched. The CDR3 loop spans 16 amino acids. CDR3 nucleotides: TGTGCCAGCAGTGGCAGAACTAGCGGGAGGGCCAATGAGCAGTTCTTC. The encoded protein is CASSGRTSGRANEQFF. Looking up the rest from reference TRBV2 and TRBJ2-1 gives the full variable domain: EPEVTQTPSHQVTQMGQEVILRCVPISNHLYFYWYRQILGQKVEFLVSFYNNEISEKSEIFDDQFSVERPDGSNFTLKIRSTKLEDSAMYFCASSGRTSGRANEQFFGPGTRLTVL.

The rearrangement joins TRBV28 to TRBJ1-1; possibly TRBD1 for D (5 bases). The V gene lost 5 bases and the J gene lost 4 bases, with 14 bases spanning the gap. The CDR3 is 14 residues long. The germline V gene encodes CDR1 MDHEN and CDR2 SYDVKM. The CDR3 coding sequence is TGTGCCAGCAGTCCCCCGGGGGGGACCACTGAAGCTTTCTTT. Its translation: CASSPPGGTTEAFF.

The CDR3 sequence is CASSRWTGPYGYTF. The CDR3 DNA reads TGTGCCAGCAGCCGCTGGACAGGACCCTATGGCTACACCTTC. The rearrangement joins TRBV3-1 (or the pseudogene TRBV3-2) to TRBJ1-2; 7 nucleotides align to TRBD1. V lost 4 bases, J lost 4 bases, and 6 bases stayed unmatched. The CDR3 totals 14 residues. Germline V gene sequence: CDR1 LGHDT, CDR2 YNNKEL (reference sequence).

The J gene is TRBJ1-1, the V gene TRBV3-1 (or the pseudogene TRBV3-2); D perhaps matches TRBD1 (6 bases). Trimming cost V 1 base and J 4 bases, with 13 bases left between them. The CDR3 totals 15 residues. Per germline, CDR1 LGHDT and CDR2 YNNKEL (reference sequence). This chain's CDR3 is CASSQVGGRITEAFF. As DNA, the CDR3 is TGTGCCAGCAGCCAAGTCGGGGGGCGAATCACTGAAGCTTTCTTT.

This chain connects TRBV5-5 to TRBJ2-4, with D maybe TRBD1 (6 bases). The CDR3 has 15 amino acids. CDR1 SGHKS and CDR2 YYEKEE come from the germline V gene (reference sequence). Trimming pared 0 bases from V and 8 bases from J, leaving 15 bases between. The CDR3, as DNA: TGTGCCAGCAGCTTGGCCGCGAGACAGGAGGACATTCAGTACTTC. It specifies CASSLAARQEDIQYF.

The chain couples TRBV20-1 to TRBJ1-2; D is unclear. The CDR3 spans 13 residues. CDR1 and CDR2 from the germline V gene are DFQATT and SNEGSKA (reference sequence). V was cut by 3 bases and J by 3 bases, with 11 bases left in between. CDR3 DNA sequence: TGCAGTGCTAGTGGCCGGGAGGACTATGGCTACACCTTC. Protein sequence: CSASGREDYGYTF.

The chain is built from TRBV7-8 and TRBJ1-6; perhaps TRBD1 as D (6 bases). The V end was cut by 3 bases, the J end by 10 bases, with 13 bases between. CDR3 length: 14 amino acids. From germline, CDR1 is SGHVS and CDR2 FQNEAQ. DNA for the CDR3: TGTGCCAGCAGCTTCTCTGGGGGCCGGTCACCCCTCCACTTT. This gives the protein CASSFSGGRSPLHF.

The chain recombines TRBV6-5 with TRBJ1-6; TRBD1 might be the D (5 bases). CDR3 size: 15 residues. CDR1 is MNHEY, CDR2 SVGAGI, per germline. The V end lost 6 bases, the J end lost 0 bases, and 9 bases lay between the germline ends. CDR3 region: CASRRDSSYNSPLHF. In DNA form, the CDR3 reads TGTGCCAGCAGACGAGACAGCTCCTATAATTCACCCCTCCACTTT.

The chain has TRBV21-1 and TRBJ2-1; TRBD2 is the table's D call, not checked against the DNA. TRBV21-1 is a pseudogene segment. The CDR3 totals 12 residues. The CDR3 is CAKAGVWDEQFF. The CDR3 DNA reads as TGTGCCAAAGCGGGAGTTTGGGATGAGCAGTTCTTC.

The CDR3 reads CASRFRGREETQYF. For the CDR3, the DNA is TGTGCCAGCCGGTTCAGGGGGCGCGAAGAGACCCAGTACTTC. The J gene is TRBJ2-5, the V gene TRBV2; TRBD1 aligns across 8 bases. The germline gives CDR1 SNHLY, CDR2 FYNNEI. V gave up 8 bases and J gave up 3 bases; unmatched junction bases: 8. CDR3 length: 14 amino acids.

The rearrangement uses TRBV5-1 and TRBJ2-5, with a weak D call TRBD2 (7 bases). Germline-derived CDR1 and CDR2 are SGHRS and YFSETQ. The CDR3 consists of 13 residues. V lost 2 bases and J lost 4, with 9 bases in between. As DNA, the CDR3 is TGCGCCAGCAGCTTTGGGGGGGCAGAGACCCAGTACTTC. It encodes CASSFGGAETQYF. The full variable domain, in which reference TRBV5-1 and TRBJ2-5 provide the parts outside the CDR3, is KAGVTQTPRYLIKTRGQQVTLSCSPISGHRSVSWYQQTPGQGLQFLFEYFSETQRNKGNFPGRFSGRQFSNSRSEMNVSTLELGDSALYLCASSFGGAETQYFGPGTRLLVL.

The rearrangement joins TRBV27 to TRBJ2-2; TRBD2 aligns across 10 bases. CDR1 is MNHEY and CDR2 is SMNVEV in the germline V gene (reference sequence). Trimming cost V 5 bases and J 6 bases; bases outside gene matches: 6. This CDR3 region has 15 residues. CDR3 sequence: CASSVSGRSPGELFF. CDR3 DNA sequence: TGTGCCAGCAGTGTTAGCGGGAGGTCCCCCGGGGAGCTGTTTTTT.

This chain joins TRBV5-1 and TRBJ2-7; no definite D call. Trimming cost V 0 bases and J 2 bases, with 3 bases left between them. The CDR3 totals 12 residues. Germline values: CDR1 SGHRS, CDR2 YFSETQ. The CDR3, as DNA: TGCGCCAGCAGCTTGGACACCTACGAGCAGTACTTC. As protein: CASSLDTYEQYF.

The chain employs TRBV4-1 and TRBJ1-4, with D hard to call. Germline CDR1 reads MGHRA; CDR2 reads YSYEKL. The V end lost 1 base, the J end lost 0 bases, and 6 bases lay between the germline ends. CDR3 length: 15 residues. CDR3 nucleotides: TGCGCCAGCAGCCAAGTCGGTCCAACTAATGAAAAACTGTTTTTT. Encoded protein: CASSQVGPTNEKLFF.

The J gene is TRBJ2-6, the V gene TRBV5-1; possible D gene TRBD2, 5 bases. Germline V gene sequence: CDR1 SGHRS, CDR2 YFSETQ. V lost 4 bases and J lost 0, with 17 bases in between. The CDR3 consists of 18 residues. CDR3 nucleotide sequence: TGCGCCAGCAGCCCGCTTGGTGGGAGTTTCTCTGGGGCCAACGTCCTGACTTTC. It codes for CASSPLGGSFSGANVLTF.

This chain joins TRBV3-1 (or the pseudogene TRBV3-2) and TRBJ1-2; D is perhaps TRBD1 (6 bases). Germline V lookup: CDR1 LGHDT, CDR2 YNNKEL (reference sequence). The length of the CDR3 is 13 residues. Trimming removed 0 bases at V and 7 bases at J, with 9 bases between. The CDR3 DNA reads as TGTGCCAGCAGCCAAGAAAGGGGGTCTGGCTACACCTTC. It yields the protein CASSQERGSGYTF.

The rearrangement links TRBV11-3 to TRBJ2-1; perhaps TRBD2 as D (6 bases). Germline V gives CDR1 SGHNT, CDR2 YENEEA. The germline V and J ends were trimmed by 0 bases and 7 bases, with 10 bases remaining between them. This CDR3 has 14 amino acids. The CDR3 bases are TGTGCCAGCAGCTTAGACGGGGGATCTAATGAGCAGTTCTTC. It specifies CASSLDGGSNEQFF.

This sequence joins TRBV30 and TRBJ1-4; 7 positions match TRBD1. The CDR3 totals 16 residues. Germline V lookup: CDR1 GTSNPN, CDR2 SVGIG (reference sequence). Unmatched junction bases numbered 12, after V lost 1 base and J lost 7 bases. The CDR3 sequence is CAWSARPTGTVEKLFF. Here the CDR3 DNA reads TGTGCCTGGAGTGCACGCCCGACAGGGACGGTTGAAAAACTGTTTTTT.

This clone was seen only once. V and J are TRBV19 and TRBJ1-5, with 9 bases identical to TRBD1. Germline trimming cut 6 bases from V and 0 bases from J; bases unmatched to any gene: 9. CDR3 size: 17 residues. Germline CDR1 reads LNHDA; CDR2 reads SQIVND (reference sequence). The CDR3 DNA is TGTGCCAGTAGCCCCGGTGGACAGGGGATTAGCAATCAGCCCCAGCATTTT. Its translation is CASSPGGQGISNQPQHF.

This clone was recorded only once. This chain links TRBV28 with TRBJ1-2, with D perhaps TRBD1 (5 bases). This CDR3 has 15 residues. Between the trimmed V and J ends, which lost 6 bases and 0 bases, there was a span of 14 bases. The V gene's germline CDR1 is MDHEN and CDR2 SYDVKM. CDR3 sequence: CASSPGGSSNYGYTF. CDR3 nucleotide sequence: TGTGCCAGCAGCCCGGGGGGTTCTTCTAACTATGGCTACACCTTC.

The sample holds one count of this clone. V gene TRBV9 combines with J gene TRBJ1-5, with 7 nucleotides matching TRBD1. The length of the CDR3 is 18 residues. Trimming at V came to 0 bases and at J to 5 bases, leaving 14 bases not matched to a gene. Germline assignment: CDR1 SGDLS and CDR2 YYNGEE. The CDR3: CASSVGESGGSRDQPQHF. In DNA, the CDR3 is TGTGCCAGCAGCGTAGGAGAGTCAGGGGGTAGTCGGGATCAGCCCCAGCATTTT.

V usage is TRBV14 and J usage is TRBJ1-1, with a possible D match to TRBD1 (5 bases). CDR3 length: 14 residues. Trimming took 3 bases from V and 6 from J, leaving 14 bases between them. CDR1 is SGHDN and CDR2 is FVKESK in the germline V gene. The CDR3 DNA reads TGTGCCAGCAGCCAGGACCGGGGGTACTCTGAAGCTTTCTTT. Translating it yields CASSQDRGYSEAFF.

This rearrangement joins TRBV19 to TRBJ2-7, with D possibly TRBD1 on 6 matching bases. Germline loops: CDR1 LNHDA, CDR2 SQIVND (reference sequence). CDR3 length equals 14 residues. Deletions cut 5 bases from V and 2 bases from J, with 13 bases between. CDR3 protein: CASSPRTGPYEQYF. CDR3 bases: TGTGCCAGTAGTCCAAGAACAGGGCCCTACGAGCAGTACTTC.

The CDR3 protein is CASSFRGGSYEQYF. CDR3 nucleotides: TGTGCCAGCAGCTTCCGCGGCGGGAGCTACGAGCAGTACTTC. This chain joins TRBV7-9 and TRBJ2-7, with TRBD2 identical over 7 bases. Germline-derived CDR1 and CDR2 are SEHNR and FQNEAQ (reference sequence). The V segment lost 3 bases and the J segment 3 bases; nucleotides outside the gene matches: 5. This CDR3 has 14 amino acids. Filled out from reference TRBV7-9 and TRBJ2-7, the complete variable domain reads DTGVSQNPRHKITKRGQNVTFRCDPISEHNRLYWYRQTLGQGPEFLTYFQNEAQLEKSRLLSDRFSAERPKGSFSTLEIQRTEQGDSAMYLCASSFRGGSYEQYFGPGTRLTVT.

The CDR3 bases are TGTGCCAGCAGGGACTATTCACTTATATCCGGGACTCAACCTTTCTCTGGGGCCAACGTCCTGACTTTC. This codes for CASRDYSLISGTQPFSGANVLTF. The chain recombines TRBV2 with TRBJ2-6; TRBD2 might be the D (6 bases). Trimming pared 6 bases from V and 0 bases from J, leaving 33 bases between. Germline CDR1 reads SNHLY; CDR2 reads FYNNEI. This CDR3 is built from 23 residues.

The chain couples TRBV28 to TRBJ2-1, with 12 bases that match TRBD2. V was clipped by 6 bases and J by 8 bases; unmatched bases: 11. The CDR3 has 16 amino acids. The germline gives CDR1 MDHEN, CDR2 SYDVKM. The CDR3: CASSLAGGPLGDEQFF. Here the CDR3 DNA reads TGTGCCAGCAGCCTAGCGGGGGGGCCCCTCGGGGATGAGCAGTTCTTC.

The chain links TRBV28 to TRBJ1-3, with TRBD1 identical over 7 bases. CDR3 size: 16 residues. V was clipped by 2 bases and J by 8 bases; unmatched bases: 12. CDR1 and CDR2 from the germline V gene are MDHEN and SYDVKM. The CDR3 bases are TGTGCCAGCAGTTTAACCGGGACAGCAGTAGGGGACACCATATATTTT. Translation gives CASSLTGTAVGDTIYF.